A single sample gave rise to the 18 T cell receptor beta chains below, sequenced in a study of T-cell memory formation after mild COVID-19. TCRdb reprocessed the 5' RACE reads via MiXCR and lists one record per CDR3 protein. This table holds a few hundred thousand distinct CDR3 sequences, 15% to 20% found once. Sample: PBMCs or a T cell subset sorted from them (not recorded which). These receptors all come from a man in his late teens or twenties who had mild COVID-19 (a few samples of this study predate the infection). Cell type and time point are not known.

This chain connects TRBV6-2 or TRBV6-3 to TRBJ2-5, with D tentatively TRBD1 or TRBD2 (5 bases each). The CDR3 spans 12 residues. V was cut by 3 bases and J by 4 bases, with 6 bases left in between. Germline CDR1 reads MNHEY; CDR2 reads SVGEGT. The CDR3 sequence is CASSYGGETQYF. DNA for the CDR3: TGTGCCAGCAGTTATGGGGGAGAGACCCAGTACTTC.

This clonotype was seen many times. The chain has TRBV7-9 and TRBJ2-5; TRBD2 agrees at 9 bases. Looked up from germline, CDR1 is SEHNR and CDR2 is FQNEAQ (reference sequence). V lost 3 bases and J lost 5; bases outside the gene matches: 4. The CDR3 is 14 residues long. This CDR3 reads CASSFGGGAETQYF. CDR3 sequence (DNA): TGTGCCAGCAGCTTCGGCGGGGGGGCCGAGACCCAGTACTTC.

The V and J genes are TRBV7-2 and TRBJ1-2; D gene ambiguous. The germline gives CDR1 SGHTA, CDR2 FQGNSA. Trimming took 4 bases from V and 3 from J, leaving 12 bases between them. This CDR3 is built from 14 residues. The CDR3, as DNA: TGTGCCAGCAGCTCAGATAGTAGGGACTATGGCTACACCTTC. It is translated as CASSSDSRDYGYTF. The full variable domain, completed using reference TRBV7-2 and TRBJ1-2, is GAGVSQSPSNKVTEKGKDVELRCDPISGHTALYWYRQSLGQGLEFLIYFQGNSAPDKSGLPSDRFSAERTGGSVSTLTIQRTQQEDSAVYLCASSSDSRDYGYTFGSGTRLTVV.

This chain connects TRBV7-2 to TRBJ2-3; 8 bases agree with TRBD2. The V segment lost 4 bases and the J segment 5 bases; nucleotides outside the gene matches: 5. The germline CDR1 and CDR2 sequences are SGHTA and FQGNSA. The CDR3 spans 14 residues. CDR3 in amino acids: CASSSGGPRDTQYF. DNA for the CDR3: TGTGCCAGCAGCTCGGGGGGGCCTCGAGATACGCAGTATTTT. The full variable domain, rest sourced from reference TRBV7-2 and TRBJ2-3, is GAGVSQSPSNKVTEKGKDVELRCDPISGHTALYWYRQSLGQGLEFLIYFQGNSAPDKSGLPSDRFSAERTGGSVSTLTIQRTQQEDSAVYLCASSSGGPRDTQYFGPGTRLTVL.

This clonotype has more than one count but fewer than ten. The rearrangement links TRBV27 to TRBJ1-2; the D is unclear. The germline gives CDR1 MNHEY, CDR2 SMNVEV (reference sequence). The CDR3 is 15 residues long. Trimming took 2 bases from V and 4 from J, leaving 14 bases between them. The CDR3 DNA sequence: TGTGCCAGCAGTTTAACGACGGCAGCTTTCTATGGCTACACCTTC. This translates into CASSLTTAAFYGYTF.

This clonotype was observed many times. V usage is TRBV12-3 or TRBV12-4 and J usage is TRBJ2-4, with 7 bases aligning to TRBD2. V shed 8 bases and J 6 bases; nucleotides not matched to a gene: 10. The CDR3 has 14 amino acids. In DNA form, the CDR3 reads TGTGCCAGCGCGCCTCGGGAGCGGGGAAACATTCAGTACTTC. Translating gives CASAPRERGNIQYF.

The chain employs TRBV6-6 and TRBJ1-1; 8 bases are shared with TRBD1. The CDR3 loop spans 14 amino acids. The ends lost 4 bases at V and 1 base at J; junction bases unmatched: 2. From germline, CDR1 is MNHNY and CDR2 SVGAGI (reference sequence). CDR3 amino acids: CASSWTGRNTEAFF. The CDR3 DNA is TGTGCCAGCAGTTGGACAGGGAGGAACACTGAAGCTTTCTTT.

The chain employs TRBV7-2 and TRBJ1-1; possible D gene TRBD1, 6 bases. V was shortened by 3 bases and J by 1 base, with 12 bases between the two germline ends. Germline V CDR1 and CDR2: SGHTA, FQGNSA. The CDR3 covers 15 residues. CDR3 bases: TGTGCCAGCAGCTTTGGAATAGGGGGGAACACTGAAGCTTTCTTT. Amino acids: CASSFGIGGNTEAFF.

The V call is TRBV4-1, the J call TRBJ1-2, with a possible D match to TRBD1 (5 bases). V was shortened by 2 bases and J by 8 bases, with 15 bases between the two germline ends. The length of the CDR3 is 14 residues. The germline V gene encodes CDR1 MGHRA and CDR2 YSYEKL. The CDR3 bases are TGCGCCAGCAGCCAACCCTCCGTGGGGGACGGCTACACCTTC. It translates to CASSQPSVGDGYTF.

Notes on this clonotype: A much larger clone lies a single base off, so this may be a read error. The CDR3 ends on some other residue instead of the conserved phenylalanine or tryptophan, so this is likely a read error. The J gene is TRBJ2-1, the V gene TRBV20-1; no reliable D call. Trimming removed 5 bases at V and 8 bases at J, with 1 base between. CDR3 length: 8 amino acids. CDR1 DFQATT and CDR2 SNEGSKA come from the germline V gene (reference sequence). The CDR3: CSAYEQFC. The CDR3, as DNA: TGCAGTGCTTATGAGCAGTTCTGC.

The chain joins TRBV12-3 or TRBV12-4 to TRBJ1-4, with D hard to call. CDR3 size: 15 residues. Trimming stripped 5 bases from V and 3 bases from J, with 13 bases between. Here the CDR3 reads CASSLTDRANEKLFF. The CDR3 nucleotides are TGTGCCAGCAGTCTTACGGACCGAGCTAATGAAAAACTGTTTTTT.

V usage is TRBV6-4 and J usage is TRBJ1-2; no firm D call. Trimming cost V 3 bases and J 4 bases, with 9 bases left between them. From germline, CDR1 is MRHNA and CDR2 SNTAGT. CDR3 length: 13 residues. The CDR3 DNA sequence: TGTGCCAGCAGTGAATCGGAAGGCTATGGCTACACCTTC. Translating it yields CASSESEGYGYTF.

This clonotype was counted only a few times. V and J are TRBV7-2 and TRBJ2-5, with 10 positions matching TRBD2. The germline CDR1 and CDR2 sequences are SGHTA and FQGNSA. Losses at the gene ends were 8 bases for V and 3 bases for J; bases not matched to a gene: 9. The CDR3 runs 15 residues. The CDR3 region has the DNA TGTGCCAGCTCTCCTTGGACTAGCGGTAAAGAGACCCAGTACTTC. Translated: CASSPWTSGKETQYF.

The chain uses TRBV7-3 and TRBJ1-2; maybe TRBD1 (5 bases). V was pared by 0 bases and J by 3 bases, with 11 bases between. CDR1 is SGHTA, CDR2 FQGTGA, per germline. This CDR3 has 15 amino acids. As DNA, the CDR3 is TGTGCCAGCAGCTTAACGTCCGCGGGACACTATGGCTACACCTTC. Translating it yields CASSLTSAGHYGYTF.

The chain recombines TRBV4-2 with TRBJ1-4, with a weak D call TRBD1 (5 bases). The CDR3 extends over 15 amino acids. With 0 bases removed from V and 14 bases from J, the gap between germline ends came to 19 bases. Per germline, CDR1 LGHNA and CDR2 YNFKEQ. CDR3 sequence: CASSQDHLGGLVLFF. For the CDR3, the DNA is TGTGCCAGCAGCCAAGATCATTTGGGGGGACTCGTCCTGTTTTTT.

The chain joins TRBV10-1 to TRBJ1-2; D is ambiguous. The CDR3 runs to 14 residues. CDR1 is WNHNN, CDR2 SYGVQD, per germline (reference sequence). V was shortened by 2 bases and J by 8 bases, with 15 bases between the two germline ends. The CDR3 loop is CASSEGSVVGGYTF. CDR3 nucleotide sequence: TGCGCCAGCAGTGAGGGGTCAGTCGTGGGCGGCTACACCTTC.

At least ten counts were recorded for this clonotype. The chain employs TRBV4-1 and TRBJ2-4; 11 bases are shared with TRBD2. In germline, CDR1 is MGHRA, CDR2 YSYEKL. The CDR3 is 17 amino acids. With 4 bases clipped from V and 7 bases from J, the junction kept 12 bases outside the gene matches. CDR3 protein: CASSPGLAVLKGNIQYF. The CDR3 bases are TGCGCCAGCAGCCCGGGACTAGCGGTCCTGAAGGGTAACATTCAGTACTTC.

In this sample, this clonotype turned up a few times. The V and J genes are TRBV27 and TRBJ2-7; D remains ambiguous. The CDR3 extends over 14 amino acids. With 1 base removed from V and 0 bases from J, the gap between germline ends came to 7 bases. Germline lookup yields CDR1 MNHEY and CDR2 SMNVEV (reference sequence). Here the CDR3 DNA reads TGTGCCAGCAGTTTATATCAGAACTCCTACGAGCAGTACGTC. It codes for CASSLYQNSYEQYV.